This TCR beta chain is drawn from a study of tumor and adjacent non-tumor tissue in lung cancer. Whole-study context: Patients were aged about 30 to 80, some 10 men and a handful of women, stage I to III.

RNA was extracted from bulk tissue without any cell sorting. This non-tumor lung sample came from over 3 cm beyond the tumor edge. V was clipped by 7 bases and J by 0 bases, with 10 bases between them. The length of the CDR3 is 14 residues. Germline V gives CDR1 MNHNS, CDR2 SASEGT. TCRbeta libraries were built with three rounds of nested PCR, modified from ARM-PCR. TCRdb re-analysed the multiplex PCR reads in MiXCR, keeping a single row per CDR3 protein. The sample includes fewer than 75,000 distinct CDR3 sequences, more than 75% of them seen just once. About this clonotype itself: A much larger clone differs by one base, so this may be a read error. No conserved phenylalanine or tryptophan is present at the end of the CDR3, so a read error is the likely explanation.

The gene calls are TRBV6-1 and TRBJ2-1, with D possibly being TRBD2 (5 bases). The sequence was obtained from a man between 60 and 75 years old with non-small cell lung cancer. Sequenced: distant non-tumor lung tissue. CDR3 nucleotide sequence: TGTGCCAGCATCGTAGGGAGCTCCTACAATGAGCAGTTCCTC. Protein: CASIVGSSYNEQFL.